The clone carrying this TCR beta chain was counted once. Its target is unknown. This may be a read error, as it is one base from a much larger clone. The data were taken from a study of tumor and adjacent non-tumor tissue in lung cancer. Study-level information: The cohort had around twelve adenocarcinoma, 2 squamous cell and 1 small cell patients.

Broader study findings: Tumor tissue had significantly higher TCR diversity than normal lung.

RNA was extracted from bulk tissue without any cell sorting. More than 3 cm separated this lung sample from the edge of the tumor. Three rounds of nested PCR, following a modified ARM-PCR protocol, produced the TCRbeta library. Using its own MiXCR run on the multiplex PCR reads, TCRdb lists one record per CDR3 protein. Among 75,000 to 95,000 distinct CDR3 sequences listed, roughly three quarters were seen once. This CDR3 has 13 amino acids. The V gene's germline CDR1 is MGHDK and CDR2 SYGVNS. Source material: distant non-tumor lung tissue. The chain joins TRBV25-1 to TRBJ2-6; perhaps D is TRBD1 or TRBD2 (5 bases each). The clonotype comes from a woman aged 45 to 65 with non-small cell lung cancer. In DNA form, the CDR3 reads TGTGCCAGCAGCCGTTCCGGGGCCAAGGTCCTGACTTTC. Translating gives CASSRSGAKVLTF. The full variable domain, rest sourced from reference TRBV25-1 and TRBJ2-6, is EADIYQTPRYLVIGTGKKITLECSQTMGHDKMYWYQQDPGMELHLIHYSYGVNSTEKGDLSSESTVSRIRTEHFPLTLESARPSHTSQYLCASSRSGAKVLTFGAGSRLTVL.